This TCR beta chain came from a study of cytomegalovirus exposure and HLA in healthy donors. Study-wide results and limits: Across donors, presence/absence analyses took sequencing depth to be roughly uniform. Later on, an analysis found that several of the most significant clusters appeared to be linked to common viral pathogens, which included parvovirus B19.

The CDR3 loop spans 15 amino acids. Germline CDR1 and CDR2: SGHRS and YFSETQ. The junction had 6 bases not matched to a gene; V was cut back by 4 bases and J by 1 base. Comment on this clone: The antigen is not known.

60 Vbeta and 13 Jbeta primers were used in PCR. Authors' analysis steps: As a later analysis found, there were tens of millions of unique TCR beta chains, of which roughly 11 million were shared. This table comes from immunoSEQ multiplex PCR, and its TCRdb copy is limited to in-frame clones, with some not included. The V and J calls and clone size are taken from that table; D and trimming were inferred from the DNA. The sample contains about 170,000 clones, about four fifths of which appear only once. The rearrangement joins TRBV5-1 to TRBJ1-1; 8 nucleotides align to TRBD1. The specimen sequenced was PBMCs. The receptor comes from a man aged 25 to 40 in good health and CMV-seropositive. The CDR3 coding sequence is TGCGCCAGCAGCCCGGACAGGGTCCCGAACACTGAAGCTTTCTTT. As protein: CASSPDRVPNTEAFF.